The rows below give T cell receptor beta chains drawn from one sample of a study of radiation and T cells in renal cell carcinoma. Sequencing used immunoSEQ multiplex PCR; TCRdb keeps in-frame clones, though not all of them. The repertoire holds about 140,000 clones, with roughly 83% as singletons. Here the sequenced sample was blood, taken from a patient whose treatment included radiotherapy and nephrectomy. The receptor source for this set is a woman between 50 and 59 years old with renal cell carcinoma. CDR3s include the opening cysteine and the closing phenylalanine or tryptophan. A D gene is named only where the DNA matches it firmly. A row's size may be missing; if present it is once, few, many or a size class.

TRBV4-1	14	TRBD1	TRBJ1-1	-	CASSEEDRDLGAFF	TGCGCCAGCAGCGAAGAGGACAGGGATCTGGGAGCTTTCTTT
TRBV5-1	16	-	TRBJ2-6	-	CASSLDGGPGANVLTF	TGCGCCAGCAGCTTGGACGGGGGGCCCGGGGCCAACGTCCTGACTTTC
TRBV9	14	TRBD1	TRBJ1-5	-	CASSPGQGNQPQHF	TGTGCCAGCAGCCCGGGACAGGGAAATCAGCCCCAGCATTTT
TRBV4-3	16	TRBD2	TRBJ2-7	-	CASSQVLAGGDYEQYF	TGCGCCAGCAGCCAAGTCCTAGCGGGAGGGGATTACGAGCAGTACTTC
TRBV5-4	13	-	TRBJ1-1	-	CASSLGRQPEAFF	TGTGCCAGCAGCTTGGGTAGGCAGCCTGAAGCTTTCTTT
TRBV19	14	-	TRBJ1-2	once	CASSPWGGAIGYTF	TGTGCCAGTAGTCCCTGGGGGGGGGCTATTGGCTACACCTTC
TRBV29-1	14	-	TRBJ1-4	-	CSVGHGPTNEKLFF	TGCAGCGTTGGCCACGGACCAACTAATGAAAAACTGTTTTTT
TRBV13	18	TRBD1	TRBJ2-6	-	CASSLATGLGGGANVLTF	TGTGCCAGCAGCTTAGCGACAGGGTTGGGCGGAGGGGCCAACGTCCTGACTTTC
TRBV6-1	17	TRBD1	TRBJ2-7	-	CASSEASSGTGPYEQYF	TGTGCCAGCAGTGAAGCATCTTCCGGGACAGGACCCTACGAGCAGTACTTC
TRBV9	15	-	TRBJ1-1	-	CASSVAGVRHTEAFF	TGTGCCAGCAGCGTAGCGGGAGTAAGGCACACTGAAGCTTTCTTT
TRBV5-1	15	-	TRBJ2-2	-	CASSLRGDGTGELFF	TGCGCCAGCAGCTTGAGGGGGGACGGCACCGGGGAGCTGTTTTTT
TRBV30	13	TRBD1	TRBJ1-1	-	CAWSGQGNTEAFF	TGTGCCTGGAGTGGACAGGGGAACACTGAAGCTTTCTTT
TRBV7-2	16	-	TRBJ2-3	-	CASSPIQAGATDTQYF	TGTGCCAGCAGCCCTATACAGGCGGGGGCCACAGATACGCAGTATTTT
TRBV5-1	15	-	TRBJ1-3	-	CASSPGVSSGNTIYF	TGCGCCAGCAGTCCAGGGGTTAGCTCTGGAAACACCATATATTTT
TRBV4-3	16	-	TRBJ1-5	few	CASSQDRWKANQPQHF	TGCGCCAGCAGCCAAGATCGGTGGAAAGCGAATCAGCCCCAGCATTTT
TRBV5-1	11	-	TRBJ2-7	-	CASSFTYEQYF	TGCGCCAGCAGCTTCACTTACGAGCAGTACTTC
TRBV10-3	12	-	TRBJ2-1	-	CAISPGGDEQFF	TGTGCCATCAGCCCGGGGGGCGATGAGCAGTTCTTC
TRBV25-1	16	-	TRBJ1-5	-	CASSAWRQYSNQPQHF	TGTGCCAGCAGTGCCTGGAGGCAGTATAGCAATCAGCCCCAGCATTTT
TRBV9	17	-	TRBJ1-6	-	CASSVEGRASYNSPLHF	TGTGCCAGCAGCGTAGAGGGCAGGGCATCCTATAATTCACCCCTCCACTTT
TRBV19	12	-	TRBJ2-7	-	CASMGNSYEQYF	TGTGCCAGTATGGGCAACTCCTACGAGCAGTACTTC
TRBV20-1	11	-	TRBJ2-7	-	CSAPGPWEQYF	TGCAGTGCTCCGGGCCCGTGGGAGCAGTACTTC
TRBV5-1	14	-	TRBJ2-2	-	CASSLEQNTGELFF	TGCGCCAGCAGCTTGGAGCAGAACACCGGGGAGCTGTTTTTT
TRBV10-1	14	-	TRBJ2-2	-	CASSESLGTGELFF	TGCGCCAGCAGTGAGTCATTGGGAACCGGGGAGCTGTTTTTT
TRBV18	14	-	TRBJ1-1	few	CASSPTGGYTEAFF	TGTGCCAGCTCACCGACAGGAGGGTACACTGAAGCTTTCTTT
TRBV9	13	-	TRBJ1-1	-	CASSVERGTEAFF	TGTGCCAGCAGCGTAGAAAGGGGGACTGAAGCTTTCTTT
TRBV6-6	14	-	TRBJ2-7	-	CASTPGANNYEQYF	TGTGCCAGCACCCCGGGGGCGAACAACTACGAGCAGTACTTC
TRBV5-1	12	-	TRBJ2-7	-	CASSLGTALVSF	TGCGCCAGCAGCTTGGGGACAGCCCTCGTGAGCTTC
TRBV18	14	-	TRBJ1-3	-	CASSPLGEGNTIYF	TGTGCCAGCTCACCACTGGGTGAGGGAAACACCATATATTTT
TRBV6-6	16	TRBD1	TRBJ2-7	once	CASSYPYTGTGDEQYF	TGTGCCAGCAGTTACCCATACACCGGGACAGGGGACGAGCAGTACTTC
TRBV5-1	14	-	TRBJ1-1	-	CASSLLQANTEAFF	TGCGCCAGCAGCTTGTTGCAGGCCAACACTGAAGCTTTCTTT
TRBV2	12	-	TRBJ1-6	-	CASSLVLAPLHF	TGTGCCAGCAGTCTGGTTCTGGCACCCCTCCACTTT
TRBV14	15	-	TRBJ1-5	-	CASSQFSGQNQPQHF	TGTGCCAGCAGCCAATTTTCTGGGCAAAATCAGCCCCAGCATTTT
TRBV19	17	-	TRBJ1-1	-	CASRPGHLLRSDTEAFF	TGTGCCAGTAGGCCGGGACACCTATTACGATCGGACACTGAAGCTTTCTTT
TRBV6-5	16	-	TRBJ2-2	-	CASSYRPGEYTGELFF	TGTGCCAGCAGTTACAGGCCAGGGGAGTACACCGGGGAGCTGTTTTTT
TRBV7-9	14	-	TRBJ1-2	-	CASSFVGPNYGYTF	TGTGCCAGCAGCTTTGTCGGGCCCAACTATGGCTACACCTTC
TRBV6-5	13	-	TRBJ1-5	-	CAIGTASYNPQHF	TGTGCCATCGGAACAGCATCCTATAACCCCCAGCATTTT
TRBV7-8	15	-	TRBJ2-7	-	CASSLGRGNSYEQYF	TGTGCCAGCAGCTTAGGGAGGGGTAACTCATACGAGCAGTACTTC
TRBV10-2	12	-	TRBJ2-7	-	CALSRDGYEQYF	TGCGCCCTTTCGCGGGATGGCTACGAGCAGTACTTC
TRBV7-8	14	TRBD2	TRBJ2-3	-	CASSPTSGRSPQYF	TGTGCCAGCAGCCCTACTAGCGGGAGGAGTCCGCAGTATTTT
TRBV6-5	14	-	TRBJ2-2	once	CASKFFRHTGELFF	TGTGCCAGCAAATTCTTCAGGCACACCGGGGAGCTGTTTTTT
TRBV5-1	14	-	TRBJ1-3	-	CASSLLDSGNTIYF	TGCGCCAGCAGCTTGCTGGATTCTGGAAACACCATATATTTT
TRBV4-2	14	TRBD2	TRBJ2-7	once	CASSQEGGSNEQYF	TGTGCCAGCAGCCAAGAAGGCGGGAGCAACGAGCAGTACTTC
TRBV30	13	TRBD1	TRBJ1-4	-	CAWSADRGEKLFF	TGTGCCTGGAGTGCGGACAGGGGTGAAAAACTGTTTTTT
TRBV10-2	14	TRBD1	TRBJ1-1	-	CASLGDRGETEAFF	TGCGCCAGCCTGGGGGACAGGGGGGAAACTGAAGCTTTCTTT
TRBV7-2	14	-	TRBJ1-4	-	CASSEQATNEKLFF	TGTGCCAGCAGCGAACAGGCAACTAATGAAAAACTGTTTTTT
TRBV19	12	-	TRBJ2-2	-	CASAPWTGELFF	TGTGCCAGTGCTCCTTGGACCGGGGAGCTGTTTTTT
TRBV25-1	13	-	TRBJ1-2	-	CASSVSGAHGYTF	TGTGCCAGCTCGGTTTCTGGGGCTCATGGCTACACCTTC
TRBV5-6	12	-	TRBJ2-1	-	CASNVPGTEQFF	TGTGCCAGTAACGTCCCCGGGACAGAGCAGTTCTTC
TRBV7-2	14	-	TRBJ1-5	-	CASSLNSPHQPQHF	TGTGCCAGCAGCTTAAACTCTCCCCATCAGCCCCAGCATTTT
TRBV6-6	15	TRBD2	TRBJ2-3	-	CASSPGLAVPDTQYF	TGTGCCAGCAGCCCGGGACTAGCGGTTCCAGATACGCAGTATTTT
TRBV27	13	TRBD1	TRBJ2-7	-	CASSPVQGYEQYF	TGTGCCAGCAGTCCAGTACAGGGGTACGAGCAGTACTTC
TRBV29-1	11	-	TRBJ2-7	-	CSVSEGYEQYF	TGCAGCGTGAGCGAAGGTTACGAGCAGTACTTC
TRBV7-2	16	TRBD2	TRBJ2-2	-	CASRVKAGVGTGELFF	TGTGCCAGCAGGGTTAAAGCGGGAGTCGGCACCGGGGAGCTGTTTTTT
TRBV29-1	12	TRBD1	TRBJ2-1	-	CSVDRNGQGAFF	TGCAGCGTGGATCGAAATGGACAGGGTGCTTTCTTC
TRBV30	12	-	TRBJ2-3	once	CASSRYTDTQYF	TGTGCCTCATCCCGGTACACAGATACGCAGTATTTT
TRBV7-8	16	TRBD2	TRBJ2-3	-	CASSPTSGGAGDTQYF	TGTGCCAGCAGCCCTACTAGCGGGGGGGCGGGCGATACGCAGTATTTT
TRBV4-3	14	TRBD2	TRBJ2-1	few	CASSAGGIYNEQFF	TGCGCCAGCAGTGCGGGGGGGATATACAATGAGCAGTTCTTC
TRBV2	11	-	TRBJ2-7	-	CASSSVYEQYF	TGTGCCAGCAGCTCGGTCTACGAGCAGTACTTC